The 28 T cell receptor beta chains presented below share a single source sample, sequenced in a study of control samples from healthy donors and cancer patients. Clones were read by immunoSEQ multiplex PCR, and TCRdb kept only the in-frame ones, dropping some. Of 170,000 or so clones in the sample, 85% to 95% were seen once. The sequencing sample was made of blood. The source is a woman under 30 in good health.

This sequence joins TRBV18 and TRBJ1-5, with 7 bases that match TRBD1. The trim removed 3 bases at V and 6 bases at J, leaving 8 bases unmatched. Germline V gene data show CDR1 as KGHSH and CDR2 as LQKENI. This CDR3 is 15 amino acids long. The CDR3 reads CASSPQTGRFQPQHF. CDR3 bases: TGTGCCAGCTCACCCCAGACAGGGCGGTTTCAGCCCCAGCATTTT. The complete variable domain, with remaining parts taken from reference TRBV18 and TRBJ1-5, reads NAGVMQNPRHLVRRRGQEARLRCSPMKGHSHVYWYRQLPEEGLKFMVYLQKENIIDESGMPKERFSAEFPKEGPSILRIQQVVRGDSAAYFCASSPQTGRFQPQHFGDGTRLSIL.

The chain is built from TRBV24-1 and TRBJ2-3; 8 bases agree with TRBD1. Germline trimming cut 2 bases from V and 1 base from J; bases unmatched to any gene: 4. This CDR3 has 16 amino acids. Germline lookup yields CDR1 KGHDR and CDR2 SFDVKD. CDR3 nucleotide sequence: TGTGCCACCAGTGATTCCCGGACAGGGCGCACAGATACGCAGTATTTT. Amino acids: CATSDSRTGRTDTQYF.

The chain carries TRBV4-1 and TRBJ2-2, with no clear D. Germline CDR1 reads MGHRA; CDR2 reads YSYEKL. Trimming shortened V by 0 bases and J by 6 bases, and 14 bases separated the two germline ends. This CDR3 is built from 16 residues. The CDR3 loop reads CASSQELGNHAGELFF. CDR3 DNA sequence: TGCGCCAGCAGCCAAGAGTTAGGGAATCATGCCGGGGAGCTGTTTTTT.

The rearrangement uses TRBV12-3 or TRBV12-4 and TRBJ2-5; D is ambiguous. V lost 6 bases and J 7 bases, leaving 12 bases between the germline ends. The CDR3 covers 12 residues. The CDR3 bases are TGTGCCAGCAGCCCTCCCTTTGGGACCCAGTACTTC. Translating gives CASSPPFGTQYF.

This clone was recorded only once. The chain carries TRBV6-2 or TRBV6-3 and TRBJ2-7, with D uncertain. The germline V and J ends were trimmed by 5 bases and 3 bases, with 5 bases remaining between them. Germline V gene sequence: CDR1 MNHEY, CDR2 SVGEGT. The CDR3 runs to 11 residues. The CDR3 DNA is TGTGCCAGCAGTGAGATCTACGAGCAGTACTTC. As protein: CASSEIYEQYF.

The rearrangement uses TRBV6-5 and TRBJ1-5, with TRBD1 matching 7 bases. The germline V gene encodes CDR1 MNHEY and CDR2 SVGAGI. CDR3 size: 15 residues. V gave up 6 bases and J gave up 2 bases; unmatched junction bases: 7. CDR3 in amino acids: CASSPRGIGNQPQHF. The CDR3 coding sequence is TGTGCCAGCAGCCCCAGGGGGATAGGCAATCAGCCCCAGCATTTT.

The CDR3 region has the DNA TGTGCCAGTACTACAGGACAGGGATACAATCAGCCCCAGCATTTT. Translating gives CASTTGQGYNQPQHF. V usage is TRBV19 and J usage is TRBJ1-5; 8 bases are shared with TRBD1. From germline, CDR1 is LNHDA and CDR2 SQIVND (reference sequence). The J segment lost 3 bases and the V segment lost 7 bases, leaving 8 bases of the junction unmatched. The CDR3 totals 15 residues.

This chain connects TRBV5-6 to TRBJ2-2; possibly TRBD2 for D (6 bases). The germline CDR1 and CDR2 sequences are SGHDT and YYEEEE. The CDR3 extends over 17 amino acids. The V and J ends lost 0 bases and 7 bases respectively, with 19 bases between them. The DNA for the CDR3 is TGTGCCAGCAGCTTGGTACTAGCCGCGGCCAGGGACGGGGAGCTGTTTTTT. Protein product: CASSLVLAAARDGELFF.

The genes are TRBV6-6 and TRBJ2-3; tentatively, D is TRBD1 or TRBD2 (5 bases each). V shed 2 bases and J shed 6 bases, with 15 bases lying between them. Germline CDR1 and CDR2: MNHNY and SVGAGI (reference sequence). The CDR3 totals 15 residues. CDR3 coding DNA: TGTGCCAGCAGTTACGGGGACGACCGGGCGGATACGCAGTATTTT. Protein: CASSYGDDRADTQYF.

V usage is TRBV6-2 or TRBV6-3 and J usage is TRBJ1-1, with TRBD1 as a possible D gene (5 bases). The V gene's germline CDR1 is MNHEY and CDR2 SVGEGT. This CDR3 has 17 amino acids. V was shortened by 3 bases and J by 1 base, with 18 bases between the two germline ends. This CDR3 reads CASSYPPGTIQNTEAFF. The CDR3 DNA is TGTGCCAGCAGTTATCCGCCAGGGACGATACAGAACACTGAAGCTTTCTTT.

CDR3 coding DNA: TGTGCCAGCAGCTTCGACCCTAGAGGGGGGGATGAGCAGTTCTTC. Translation gives CASSFDPRGGDEQFF. The chain joins TRBV5-6 to TRBJ2-1, with D tentatively TRBD2 (7 bases). The V gene lost 2 bases and the J gene lost 8 bases, with 17 bases spanning the gap. The length of the CDR3 is 15 residues. Germline values: CDR1 SGHDT, CDR2 YYEEEE.

The CDR3 loop reads CASRPDREINSPLHF. CDR3 sequence (DNA): TGTGCCAGCAGGCCCGACAGGGAAATAAATTCACCCCTCCACTTT. The chain has TRBV2 and TRBJ1-6, with 7 bases identical to TRBD1. After removal of 6 bases from V and 7 bases from J, the junction contained 9 bases not matched to a gene. The germline gives CDR1 SNHLY, CDR2 FYNNEI. CDR3 length equals 15 residues.

The rearrangement joins TRBV19 to TRBJ1-2; possibly TRBD1 for D (6 bases). The CDR3 covers 15 residues. The ends were cut back, 3 bases at V and 8 bases at J, with 19 bases in the middle. Germline CDR1 is LNHDA and CDR2 is SQIVND (reference sequence). CDR3 amino acids: CASSIGGAWDTGYTF. CDR3 sequence (DNA): TGTGCCAGTAGTATCGGGGGGGCCTGGGATACGGGCTACACCTTC. Looking up the rest from reference TRBV19 and TRBJ1-2 gives the full variable domain: DGGITQSPKYLFRKEGQNVTLSCEQNLNHDAMYWYRQDPGQGLRLIYYSQIVNDFQKGDIAEGYSVSREKKESFPLTVTSAQKNPTAFYLCASSIGGAWDTGYTFGSGTRLTVV.

The gene calls are TRBV7-2 and TRBJ2-3; D may correspond to TRBD1 or TRBD2 (5 bases each). V lost 4 bases and J lost 2, with 10 bases in between. Germline V CDR1 and CDR2: SGHTA, FQGNSA. The CDR3 totals 14 residues. The CDR3 here is CASSSGRITDTQYF. CDR3 nucleotide sequence: TGTGCCAGCAGCTCGGGACGGATCACAGATACGCAGTATTTT.

This chain uses TRBV10-3 with TRBJ1-1; 9 bases align to TRBD1. The CDR3 is 15 residues long. CDR1 ENHRY and CDR2 SYGVKD come from the germline V gene. V lost 2 bases to trimming and J lost 3 bases; unmatched junction nucleotides: 4. CDR3 protein: CAISEVGTGYTEAFF. The CDR3 coding sequence is TGTGCCATCAGTGAGGTCGGGACAGGGTACACTGAAGCTTTCTTT.

This clone appeared once. The J gene is TRBJ2-1, the V gene TRBV7-3; no firm D call. The V end lost 5 bases, the J end lost 4 bases, and 15 bases lay between the germline ends. This CDR3 contains 15 residues. CDR1 SGHTA and CDR2 FQGTGA come from the germline V gene. This chain's CDR3 is CASSRWETGYNEQFF. The CDR3 DNA sequence: TGTGCCAGCAGCCGCTGGGAAACGGGTTACAATGAGCAGTTCTTC.

J is TRBJ1-4 and V is TRBV2, with unresolved D. Germline V gives CDR1 SNHLY, CDR2 FYNNEI. V was pared by 11 bases and J by 8 bases, with 15 bases between. The CDR3 has 12 amino acids. CDR3: CAHGGTIEKLFF. Written as DNA, the CDR3 is TGTGCCCACGGAGGTACAATCGAAAAACTGTTTTTT. Full variable domain (missing parts from reference TRBV2 and TRBJ1-4): EPEVTQTPSHQVTQMGQEVILRCVPISNHLYFYWYRQILGQKVEFLVSFYNNEISEKSEIFDDQFSVERPDGSNFTLKIRSTKLEDSAMYFCAHGGTIEKLFFGSGTQLSVL.

The chain employs TRBV11-2 and TRBJ2-3; D might be TRBD2 (6 bases). Looked up from germline, CDR1 is SGHAT and CDR2 is FQNNGV. The CDR3 sequence is 15 residues long. V was cut by 5 bases and J by 0 bases, with 12 bases left in between. The CDR3, as DNA: TGTGCCAGCAGCCAAGAGGGGACTAGCACAGATACGCAGTATTTT. This codes for CASSQEGTSTDTQYF.

This clone has just one count. The same CDR3 is also encoded by other DNA sequences in this sample. The chain recombines TRBV5-1 with TRBJ2-5; 9 bases match TRBD1. V gave up 1 base and J gave up 2 bases; unmatched junction bases: 3. Germline CDR1 SGHRS, CDR2 YFSETQ. This CDR3 has 15 residues. CDR3 region: CASSLTGTGQETQYF. As DNA, the CDR3 is TGCGCCAGCAGCTTGACTGGGACAGGGCAAGAGACCCAGTACTTC.

The chain carries TRBV15 and TRBJ2-3; no firm D call. Germline V gene lookup returns CDR1 LNHNV and CDR2 YYDKDF (reference sequence). Between the trimmed V and J ends, which lost 3 bases and 0 bases, there was a span of 10 bases. This CDR3 is built from 15 residues. CDR3 sequence (DNA): TGTGCCACCAGCAGCGGACCACAGAGCACAGATACGCAGTATTTT. Translated: CATSSGPQSTDTQYF.

CDR3 protein: CASSALPSTNEKLFF. DNA for the CDR3: TGTGCCAGCAGCGCACTTCCTTCAACTAATGAAAAACTGTTTTTT. The gene calls are TRBV11-2 and TRBJ1-4; D is uncertain. This CDR3 spans 15 amino acids. The germline V gene encodes CDR1 SGHAT and CDR2 FQNNGV. Deletions cut 5 bases from V and 0 bases from J, with 10 bases between.

The gene calls are TRBV5-1 and TRBJ1-1; D is ambiguous. The V end was cut by 4 bases, the J end by 3 bases, with 4 bases between. The CDR3 is 11 amino acids. Germline V gene lookup returns CDR1 SGHRS and CDR2 YFSETQ. The CDR3 sequence is CASSVDTEAFF. The CDR3 DNA reads TGCGCCAGCAGCGTCGACACTGAAGCTTTCTTT.

This clone was picked up a small number of times. CDR3 protein: CATSSQGRGANVLTF. The CDR3 DNA reads as TGCGCCACCTCCTCCCAGGGGAGAGGGGCCAACGTCCTGACTTTC. The rearrangement joins TRBV5-1 to TRBJ2-6, with D possibly being TRBD1 (6 bases). V gave up 9 bases and J gave up 4 bases, with 17 bases separating them. The germline V gene encodes CDR1 SGHRS and CDR2 YFSETQ. This CDR3 has 15 amino acids.

This clone was recorded only once. The genes are TRBV5-1 and TRBJ2-5; tentatively, D is TRBD1 (6 bases). The length of the CDR3 is 17 residues. Looked up from germline, CDR1 is SGHRS and CDR2 is YFSETQ. V was shortened by 0 bases and J by 4 bases, with 19 bases between the two germline ends. CDR3 loop: CASSLAPAGVPGETQYF. The CDR3 region has the DNA TGCGCCAGCAGCTTGGCCCCCGCAGGGGTGCCGGGAGAGACCCAGTACTTC.

This chain links TRBV9 with TRBJ2-5; maybe TRBD1 (5 bases). Trimming took off 0 bases at V and 6 bases at J, with 12 bases between the two ends. This CDR3 contains 14 residues. Germline CDR1 is SGDLS and CDR2 is YYNGEE. CDR3 sequence reads: CASSVDQGVKTQYF. The CDR3 DNA sequence: TGTGCCAGCAGCGTAGATCAGGGTGTGAAGACCCAGTACTTC.

This chain connects TRBV10-3 to TRBJ2-7; 10 bases match TRBD1. There are 15 residues in the CDR3. The germline V gene encodes CDR1 ENHRY and CDR2 SYGVKD. V was clipped by 4 bases and J by 6 bases; unmatched bases: 9. The CDR3 is CAISGSGTGVSEQYF. The CDR3 DNA follows: TGTGCCATCAGTGGATCCGGGACAGGGGTCTCCGAGCAGTACTTC.

The chain couples TRBV21-1 to TRBJ1-1; TRBD1, the table's D call, lacks a check against the DNA. TRBV21-1 has pseudogene status. The CDR3 consists of 15 residues. Here the CDR3 reads CASSKVWTGATEAFF. CDR3 coding DNA: TGTGCCAGCAGCAAAGTATGGACAGGGGCCACTGAAGCTTTCTTT.

This chain connects TRBV5-4 to TRBJ2-1; 7 nucleotides match TRBD2. In germline, CDR1 is SGHNT, CDR2 YYREEE (reference sequence). This CDR3 contains 15 residues. V was pared by 0 bases and J by 8 bases, with 8 bases of the junction left unmatched. The CDR3 is CASSLGLAYNDEQFF. The CDR3 nucleotides read TGTGCCAGCAGCTTGGGACTAGCATACAATGATGAGCAGTTCTTC.